The 5 T cell receptor beta chains presented below share a single source sample, sequenced in a study of beta chain features in type 1 diabetes. What was sequenced were expressed TCRB transcripts, since all of the isolated RNA had been reverse transcribed. The protocol was immunoSEQ multiplex PCR, while the TCRdb copy is restricted to in-frame clones and leaves out a portion. Seen here are more than 350,000 clones, 10% to 12% observed once, and the top ten hold 0.046%. Specimen: naive CD4+ T cells from blood. These receptors came from a woman aged 18-35 years in good health.

The V gene is TRBV28, the J gene TRBJ1-4; D gene ambiguous. V lost 5 bases, J lost 0 bases, and 7 bases lay in between. CDR1 and CDR2 from the germline V gene are MDHEN and SYDVKM. The CDR3 spans 14 residues. The CDR3 sequence: CASSRTATNEKLFF. The CDR3 DNA is TGTGCCAGCAGTAGAACTGCAACTAATGAAAAACTGTTTTTT.

The chain is built from TRBV7-8 and TRBJ2-3; perhaps TRBD1 as D (5 bases). Deletions cut 5 bases from V and 2 bases from J, with 11 bases between. This CDR3 contains 14 residues. Germline loops: CDR1 SGHVS, CDR2 FQNEAQ. As DNA, the CDR3 is TGTGCCAGCAGCCTTAGGACAAACACAGATACGCAGTATTTT. It encodes CASSLRTNTDTQYF. Full variable domain (remainder filled in from reference TRBV7-8 and TRBJ2-3): GAGVSQSPRYKVAKRGQDVALRCDPISGHVSLFWYQQALGQGPEFLTYFQNEAQLDKSGLPSDRFFAERPEGSVSTLKIQRTQQEDSAVYLCASSLRTNTDTQYFGPGTRLTVL.

The rearrangement joins TRBV14 to TRBJ1-4; 9 bases match TRBD1. This CDR3 region has 15 residues. Germline V gene sequence: CDR1 SGHDN, CDR2 FVKESK. After removal of 4 bases from V and 7 bases from J, the junction contained 7 bases not matched to a gene. CDR3 nucleotides: TGTGCCAGCAGCCTCTTACAGGGGGCGAGTGAAAAACTGTTTTTT. It translates to CASSLLQGASEKLFF.

The chain has TRBV11-2 and TRBJ1-1; 7 nucleotides match TRBD1. The CDR3 loop spans 15 amino acids. V dropped 5 bases and J dropped 2; count of bases not matched to a gene: 8. CDR1 is SGHAT, CDR2 FQNNGV, per germline. For the CDR3, the DNA is TGTGCCAGCAGCCAACCGGGACAGAGAAACACTGAAGCTTTCTTT. This translates into CASSQPGQRNTEAFF. Full variable domain (remainder filled in from reference TRBV11-2 and TRBJ1-1): EAGVAQSPRYKIIEKRQSVAFWCNPISGHATLYWYQQILGQGPKLLIQFQNNGVVDDSQLPKDRFSAERLKGVDSTLKIQPAKLEDSAVYLCASSQPGQRNTEAFFGQGTRLTVV.

This clone occurred a few times. CDR3 nucleotide sequence: TGCAGTGCCAGGGATGTCGGTGAAGCTTTCTTT. It is translated as CSARDVGEAFF. This rearrangement joins TRBV20-1 to TRBJ1-1; weak D call: TRBD1 (5 bases). CDR3 length: 11 residues. Germline V lookup: CDR1 DFQATT, CDR2 SNEGSKA (reference sequence). Trimming stripped 6 bases from V and 7 bases from J, with 12 bases between.